The clone carrying this T cell receptor (beta chain) was counted once. The data derive from a study of shared clonotypes between healthy human individuals. The method was immunoSEQ multiplex PCR; TCRdb's version includes in-frame clones alone and lacks a portion of them. The sample lists about 1.5 million clones; 95% to 97% were seen once. V lost 0 bases, J lost 5 bases, and 14 bases lay in between. This CDR3 is built from 15 residues. CDR1 and CDR2 from the germline V gene are SGHRS and YFSETQ. The sequenced material came from naive CD4+ T cells sorted from blood. The subset here: CD45RA+ positively selected. The chain is built from TRBV5-1 and TRBJ1-2, with D hard to call. The sequence derives from a man under 40 in good health. The CDR3 sequence: CASSLDTNREYGYTF. The CDR3 nucleotides are TGCGCCAGCAGCTTGGATACCAATCGGGAGTATGGCTACACCTTC.